Below are 23 T cell receptor beta chains sequenced from a single sample in a study of CD8+ T cells in alopecia areata. RNA was extracted and reverse transcribed into cDNA as the sequencing template. Generated by immunoSEQ multiplex PCR, the TCRdb table keeps only in-frame clones and is missing some. The data contain around 100,000 clones, roughly 55% of them singletons. Treatment here: oral pan-JAK inhibitor, 5-10 mg twice daily. The source was CD8+ T cells sorted from blood, collected at week 24, from a patient treated with tofacitinib. All receptors derive from a human donor with alopecia areata.

This clone has a handful of counts. The chain is built from TRBV5-8 and TRBJ1-2; D remains ambiguous. V lost 2 bases and J lost 4, with 3 bases in between. Looked up from germline, CDR1 is SGHTS and CDR2 is YDEGEE. The CDR3 is 11 residues long. In DNA, the CDR3 is TGTGCCAGCAGCTTCCTCTATGGCTACACCTTC. Protein: CASSFLYGYTF.

This clone has more than one count but fewer than ten. The chain links TRBV11-2 to TRBJ2-1; TRBD2 matches at 8 bases. Germline V gene data show CDR1 as SGHAT and CDR2 as FQNNGV. The trim removed 5 bases at V and 4 bases at J, leaving 10 bases unmatched. The CDR3 consists of 16 residues. CDR3: CASSPPGVAGYNEQFF. The CDR3 DNA reads TGTGCCAGCAGCCCTCCTGGGGTAGCGGGGTACAATGAGCAGTTCTTC. Using reference TRBV11-2 and TRBJ2-1 for the parts outside the CDR3, the full variable domain is EAGVAQSPRYKIIEKRQSVAFWCNPISGHATLYWYQQILGQGPKLLIQFQNNGVVDDSQLPKDRFSAERLKGVDSTLKIQPAKLEDSAVYLCASSPPGVAGYNEQFFGPGTRLTVL.

The chain uses TRBV27 and TRBJ2-7; 8 positions match TRBD2. The germline V gene encodes CDR1 MNHEY and CDR2 SMNVEV (reference sequence). This CDR3 is built from 15 residues. Trimming took 2 bases from V and 2 from J; bases not matched to a gene: 5. CDR3 coding DNA: TGTGCCAGCAGTTTAATTCGGGGGGGCCCCTACGAGCAGTACTTC. It is translated as CASSLIRGGPYEQYF.

The rearrangement joins TRBV7-9 to TRBJ2-7; the D is unclear. V was shortened by 2 bases and J by 2 bases, with 10 bases between the two germline ends. The germline CDR1 and CDR2 sequences are SEHNR and FQNEAQ (reference sequence). The length of the CDR3 is 14 residues. The CDR3 loop is CASSLSDITYEQYF. The CDR3 nucleotides read TGTGCCAGCAGCTTAAGTGACATTACCTACGAGCAGTACTTC.

The V and J genes are TRBV27 and TRBJ1-6; D ambiguous. The V end was cut by 3 bases, the J end by 6 bases, with 9 bases between. CDR1 is MNHEY and CDR2 is SMNVEV in the germline V gene (reference sequence). The CDR3 is 14 residues long. This CDR3 is CASSFPKPNSPLHF. The CDR3, as DNA: TGTGCCAGCAGTTTCCCGAAACCTAATTCACCCCTCCACTTT.

The J gene is TRBJ1-5, the V gene TRBV30, with no clear D. The CDR3 loop spans 12 amino acids. V lost 2 bases and J 3 bases, leaving 5 bases between the germline ends. Germline CDR1 and CDR2: GTSNPN and SVGIG (reference sequence). In DNA, the CDR3 is TGTGCCTGGAGTAAACCCAATCAGCCCCAGCATTTT. Translating it yields CAWSKPNQPQHF.

The chain joins TRBV13 to TRBJ2-5; D unresolved. The CDR3 loop spans 14 amino acids. Germline CDR1 and CDR2: PRHDT and FYEKMQ (reference sequence). V was clipped by 5 bases and J by 2 bases, with 12 bases between them. CDR3 coding DNA: TGTGCCAGCAGCCAGGACGGGCCACAAGAGACCCAGTACTTC. Amino acid sequence: CASSQDGPQETQYF.

This chain links TRBV9 with TRBJ1-1, with D perhaps TRBD1 (6 bases). There are 16 residues in the CDR3. V lost 4 bases to trimming and J lost 3 bases, with 19 bases between them. Germline V gene data show CDR1 as SGDLS and CDR2 as YYNGEE. DNA for the CDR3: TGTGCCAGCAGCCCACAGGGATCCCGGAGGGACACTGAAGCTTTCTTT. It is translated as CASSPQGSRRDTEAFF.

This clone has only a few counts. The J gene is TRBJ2-1, the V gene TRBV4-3; 14 bases fit TRBD2. Trimming cost V 3 bases and J 9 bases; bases outside gene matches: 4. CDR3 length equals 15 residues. Germline CDR1 is LGHNA and CDR2 is YSLEER. The CDR3 DNA reads as TGCGCCAGCAGCCAGGCGGGACTAGCGGGGGCTGAGCAGTTCTTC. Translation: CASSQAGLAGAEQFF.

This clone was observed a single time. This chain connects TRBV9 to TRBJ2-5; D perhaps matches TRBD1 (7 bases). Trimming took off 2 bases at V and 5 bases at J, with 16 bases between the two ends. The CDR3 totals 15 residues. Germline CDR1 SGDLS, CDR2 YYNGEE. In DNA form, the CDR3 reads TGTGCCAGCAGCGTTACAGGGGACTTAGGGGAGACCCAGTACTTC. The encoded protein is CASSVTGDLGETQYF.

In this sample, this clone turned up a few times. CDR3 amino acids: CASSEAFSTGELFF. CDR3 in DNA: TGTGCCAGCAGTGAGGCCTTTTCCACCGGGGAGCTGTTTTTT. This rearrangement joins TRBV6-6 to TRBJ2-2; D unresolved. With 5 bases removed from V and 4 bases from J, the gap between germline ends came to 11 bases. The CDR3 length is 14 residues. The germline gives CDR1 MNHNY, CDR2 SVGAGI (reference sequence).

This clone showed up just a few times. The chain recombines TRBV11-1 with TRBJ2-7; no clear D. The germline V gene encodes CDR1 SGHAT and CDR2 FQDESV (reference sequence). CDR3 size: 12 residues. With 1 base removed from V and 3 bases from J, the gap between germline ends came to 4 bases. The CDR3 coding sequence is TGTGCCAGCAGCTTAGGGGTCTACGAGCAGTACTTC. Its translation is CASSLGVYEQYF.

The chain is built from TRBV6-1 and TRBJ1-1; no definite D call. Germline CDR1 and CDR2: MNHNS and SASEGT. This CDR3 has 15 amino acids. V lost 1 base and J lost 3, with 12 bases in between. CDR3 coding DNA: TGTGCCAGCAGTGAAGATGATATTTGGGACACTGAAGCTTTCTTT. It encodes CASSEDDIWDTEAFF.

The chain has TRBV19 and TRBJ1-1; D not certain. The CDR3 sequence is 13 residues long. The germline CDR1 and CDR2 sequences are LNHDA and SQIVND (reference sequence). V lost 5 bases and J lost 1, with 8 bases in between. The chain's CDR3 is CASSREENTEAFF. CDR3 bases: TGTGCCAGTAGTCGAGAGGAGAACACTGAAGCTTTCTTT.

The chain uses TRBV27 and TRBJ2-7; possible D gene TRBD1, 5 bases. CDR1 is MNHEY, CDR2 SMNVEV, per germline (reference sequence). The length of the CDR3 is 15 residues. V was trimmed by 2 bases and J by 3 bases, leaving 14 bases between them. The CDR3 sequence: CASSLGRALIYEQYF. As DNA, the CDR3 is TGTGCCAGCAGTTTAGGCAGGGCCCTAATCTACGAGCAGTACTTC.

This clone appeared a few times. The CDR3 nucleotides read TGTGCCAGCAGCTTAGTAGCAGAGACTAATCAGCCCCAGCATTTT. It yields the protein CASSLVAETNQPQHF. The V and J genes are TRBV7-8 and TRBJ1-5, with unresolved D. The ends were cut back, 1 base at V and 4 bases at J, with 11 bases in the middle. Germline values: CDR1 SGHVS, CDR2 FQNEAQ. The CDR3 extends over 15 amino acids.

The chain couples TRBV2 to TRBJ1-2; D gene uncertain. CDR1 and CDR2 (germline): SNHLY, FYNNEI. The CDR3 runs 15 residues. The germline V and J ends were trimmed by 2 bases and 1 base, with 11 bases remaining between them. CDR3 sequence reads: CASSESQGFNYGYTF. CDR3 coding DNA: TGTGCCAGCAGTGAATCCCAAGGGTTTAACTATGGCTACACCTTC.

V and J are TRBV5-6 and TRBJ1-6; D not certain. CDR3 length equals 16 residues. Germline V gene data show CDR1 as SGHDT and CDR2 as YYEEEE. V lost 6 bases, J lost 0 bases, and 13 bases lay in between. The DNA for the CDR3 is TGTGCCAGCACCCTGACCGCGAGCTCCTATAATTCACCCCTCCACTTT. Protein: CASTLTASSYNSPLHF.

This sequence joins TRBV7-8 and TRBJ2-7, with 7 nucleotides matching TRBD1. The CDR3 totals 13 residues. The V gene's germline CDR1 is SGHVS and CDR2 FQNEAQ. Trimming took 5 bases from V and 2 from J; bases not matched to a gene: 3. CDR3 in DNA: TGTGCCAGCAGCCTTGGGACAGCCTACGAGCAGTACTTC. It codes for CASSLGTAYEQYF.

V and J are TRBV30 and TRBJ2-7; TRBD1 matches 8 bases. The CDR3 has 15 amino acids. CDR1 is GTSNPN and CDR2 is SVGIG in the germline V gene (reference sequence). V gave up 0 bases and J gave up 0 bases; unmatched junction bases: 4. The chain's CDR3 is CAWSVGQGFSYEQYF. CDR3 DNA: TGTGCCTGGAGTGTAGGACAGGGCTTCTCCTACGAGCAGTACTTC. Together with reference TRBV30 and TRBJ2-7, the CDR3 gives the full variable domain: SQTIHQWPATLVQPVGSPLSLECTVEGTSNPNLYWYRQAAGRGLQLLFYSVGIGQISSEVPQNLSASRPQDRQFILSSKKLLLSDSGFYLCAWSVGQGFSYEQYFGPGTRLTVT.

The V and J genes are TRBV14 and TRBJ2-7; possible D gene TRBD1, 5 bases. This CDR3 is 15 amino acids long. Trimming took off 0 bases at V and 3 bases at J, with 12 bases between the two ends. Germline loops: CDR1 SGHDN, CDR2 FVKESK. Written as DNA, the CDR3 is TGTGCCAGCAGCCAAGAAGAAGGGGTTTTCTACGAGCAGTACTTC. Protein: CASSQEEGVFYEQYF.

This clone came up once. The gene calls are TRBV4-1 and TRBJ1-1; D unresolved. Germline CDR1 MGHRA, CDR2 YSYEKL. The germline V and J ends were trimmed by 1 base and 1 base, with 7 bases remaining between them. The CDR3 sequence is 14 residues long. For the CDR3, the DNA is TGCGCCAGCAGCCAAGCGGGCGAGAACACTGAAGCTTTCTTT. Encoded protein: CASSQAGENTEAFF.

A remark on this clone: Within the sample, other DNA sequences also encode this same CDR3. This rearrangement joins TRBV11-2 to TRBJ2-3; D is uncertain. Germline V gene data show CDR1 as SGHAT and CDR2 as FQNNGV. V lost 5 bases and J lost 2, with 2 bases in between. This CDR3 has 11 amino acids. The CDR3 region has the DNA TGTGCCAGCAGCCCCACAGATACGCAGTATTTT. Its protein product is CASSPTDTQYF.